The 15 T cell receptor beta chains in this list originate from one sample, sequenced in a study of blood T cell repertoires in COVID-19. Produced via immunoSEQ multiplex PCR; TCRdb's table is partial and in-frame only. The table lists tens of thousands of clones, 80% to 90% of them singletons, with almost 5% in the top ten. The sequenced sample was peripheral blood. All receptors come from a woman in her 70s with active COVID-19.

This clone occurred a few times. The chain is built from TRBV28 and TRBJ2-7; TRBD1 is a possible D gene (5 bases). Germline loops: CDR1 MDHEN, CDR2 SYDVKM. CDR3 length: 16 residues. The V end lost 5 bases, the J end lost 2 bases, and 19 bases lay between the germline ends. CDR3 DNA: TGTGCCAGCAGTCCTACAACCCCCCAGGGAACCTACGAGCAGTACTTC. Encoded protein: CASSPTTPQGTYEQYF.

The rearrangement joins TRBV4-2 to TRBJ2-3; tentatively, D is TRBD2 (7 bases). The CDR3 is 16 residues long. Germline V gene lookup returns CDR1 LGHNA and CDR2 YNFKEQ. V lost 0 bases, J lost 6 bases, and 16 bases lay in between. DNA for the CDR3: TGTGCCAGCAGCCAAGATGCGGCGGGGGCGCGGGATACGCAGTATTTT. Translating gives CASSQDAAGARDTQYF.

A few counts support this clone. The chain couples TRBV3-1 (or the pseudogene TRBV3-2) to TRBJ1-1, with D hard to call. The germline gives CDR1 LGHDT, CDR2 YNNKEL (reference sequence). The length of the CDR3 is 14 residues. V was trimmed by 5 bases and J by 4 bases, leaving 14 bases between them. CDR3 in DNA: TGTGCCAGCAGCATGAATAGGGAGCCCACTGAAGCTTTCTTT. Amino acid sequence: CASSMNREPTEAFF.

The V call is TRBV5-1, the J call TRBJ2-7, with D possibly matching TRBD1 (5 bases). V was shortened by 5 bases and J by 3 bases, with 9 bases between the two germline ends. Germline values: CDR1 SGHRS, CDR2 YFSETQ. The length of the CDR3 is 12 residues. The CDR3 DNA follows: TGCGCCAGCAGACAAACAGGCTACGAGCAGTACTTC. Encoded protein: CASRQTGYEQYF.

The chain has TRBV28 and TRBJ1-4; 7 bases are a match to TRBD1. Unmatched junction bases numbered 7, after V lost 6 bases and J lost 6 bases. Looked up from germline, CDR1 is MDHEN and CDR2 is SYDVKM. The CDR3 totals 14 residues. The CDR3 protein is CASREGQRYEKLFF. Written as DNA, the CDR3 is TGTGCCAGCAGGGAGGGACAGCGCTATGAAAAACTGTTTTTT.

V is TRBV10-1 and J is TRBJ2-7; 8 nucleotides match TRBD1. With V trimmed by 6 bases and J by 5 bases, 9 bases remained unmatched. The CDR3 runs 14 residues. Germline loops: CDR1 WNHNN, CDR2 SYGVQD (reference sequence). CDR3 sequence (DNA): TGCGCCAGCAGCCCCAGGACAGGGAGCCACGAGCAGTACTTC. It yields the protein CASSPRTGSHEQYF.

This sequence joins TRBV28 and TRBJ1-5; D is perhaps TRBD1 (6 bases). Germline values: CDR1 MDHEN, CDR2 SYDVKM. The CDR3 is made up of 11 amino acids. The V end lost 6 bases, the J end lost 16 bases, and 16 bases lay between the germline ends. The CDR3 coding sequence is TGTGCCAGCAGAGCGGGGGCCCGATCACATTTT. It codes for CASRAGARSHF.

This clone was counted a few times. The rearrangement joins TRBV2 to TRBJ2-7; D not certain. The CDR3 consists of 14 residues. Trimming took 5 bases from V and 0 from J, leaving 11 bases between them. Germline loops: CDR1 SNHLY, CDR2 FYNNEI. DNA for the CDR3: TGTGCCAGCAGTTTAGTCTACTCCTCCTACGAGCAGTACTTC. Amino acid sequence: CASSLVYSSYEQYF.

The rearrangement uses TRBV4-2 and TRBJ1-3; D is possibly TRBD1 (6 bases). The CDR3 extends over 15 amino acids. CDR1 and CDR2 from the germline V gene are LGHNA and YNFKEQ. The V and J ends lost 0 bases and 4 bases respectively, with 10 bases between them. This CDR3 reads CASSQDRGRGNTIYF. The CDR3 DNA is TGTGCCAGCAGCCAAGACAGGGGCAGGGGAAACACCATATATTTT.

This sequence joins TRBV3-1 (or the pseudogene TRBV3-2) and TRBJ2-1; TRBD2 agrees at 12 bases. Per the germline V gene, CDR1 is LGHDT and CDR2 is YNNKEL (reference sequence). Trimming took 2 bases from V and 8 from J; bases not matched to a gene: 10. The CDR3 extends over 17 amino acids. The CDR3 DNA reads TGTGCCAGCAGCCAAAGAGGACTAGCGGGGTTTTCTCATGAGCAGTTCTTC. Protein: CASSQRGLAGFSHEQFF.

This chain joins TRBV5-1 and TRBJ1-4; TRBD1 is a possible D gene (6 bases). Per the germline V gene, CDR1 is SGHRS and CDR2 is YFSETQ. V shed 0 bases and J shed 8 bases, with 14 bases lying between them. This CDR3 is 15 amino acids long. In nucleotides, the CDR3 is TGCGCCAGCAGCTTGGCCGGGGCCAGGGGCGAAAAACTGTTTTTT. It translates to CASSLAGARGEKLFF. Supplemented by reference TRBV5-1 and TRBJ1-4, the full variable domain reads KAGVTQTPRYLIKTRGQQVTLSCSPISGHRSVSWYQQTPGQGLQFLFEYFSETQRNKGNFPGRFSGRQFSNSRSEMNVSTLELGDSALYLCASSLAGARGEKLFFGSGTQLSVL.

This chain joins TRBV13 and TRBJ2-5, with 7 bases fitting TRBD1. Trimming at V came to 5 bases and at J to 1 base, leaving 10 bases not matched to a gene. This CDR3 contains 16 residues. CDR1 and CDR2 (germline): PRHDT, FYEKMQ (reference sequence). DNA of the CDR3: TGTGCCAGCAGCCCTACTCGGGACAGCTTCCAAGAGACCCAGTACTTC. It codes for CASSPTRDSFQETQYF.

The chain recombines TRBV7-2 with TRBJ1-5; 7 bases match TRBD1. Per the germline V gene, CDR1 is SGHTA and CDR2 is FQGNSA. This CDR3 has 13 residues. V gave up 5 bases and J gave up 7 bases; unmatched junction bases: 5. CDR3: CASSNRGGQPQHF. For the CDR3, the DNA is TGTGCCAGCAGCAACAGGGGTGGACAGCCCCAGCATTTT.

The rearrangement uses TRBV5-1 and TRBJ2-1; 8 bases agree with TRBD2. CDR1 is SGHRS and CDR2 is YFSETQ in the germline V gene. The CDR3 length is 15 residues. After removal of 0 bases from V and 8 bases from J, the junction contained 7 bases not matched to a gene. The CDR3 DNA is TGCGCCAGCAGCTTGGGGACGGGGGGGCGCGATGAGCAGTTCTTC. It specifies CASSLGTGGRDEQFF.

This clone turned up a few times. The chain has TRBV7-3 and TRBJ1-2; D is ambiguous. Trimming left V 0 bases short and J 4 bases short, with 6 bases between. CDR1 and CDR2 (germline): SGHTA, FQGTGA. CDR3 size: 13 residues. CDR3 in amino acids: CASSLTPGYGYTF. CDR3 sequence (DNA): TGTGCCAGCAGCTTAACCCCAGGCTATGGCTACACCTTC.